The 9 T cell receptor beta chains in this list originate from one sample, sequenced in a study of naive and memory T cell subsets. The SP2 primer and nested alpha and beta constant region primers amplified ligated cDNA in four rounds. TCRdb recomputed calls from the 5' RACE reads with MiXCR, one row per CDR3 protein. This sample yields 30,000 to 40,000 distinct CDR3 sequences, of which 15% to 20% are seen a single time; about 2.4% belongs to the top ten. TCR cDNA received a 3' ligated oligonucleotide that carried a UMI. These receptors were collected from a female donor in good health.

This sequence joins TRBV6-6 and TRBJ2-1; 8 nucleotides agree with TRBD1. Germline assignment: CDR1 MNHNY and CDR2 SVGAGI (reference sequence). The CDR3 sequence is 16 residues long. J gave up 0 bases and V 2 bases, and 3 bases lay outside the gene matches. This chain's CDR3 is CASSYTGGSSYNEQFF. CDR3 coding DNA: TGTGCCAGCAGTTACACAGGGGGGAGCTCCTACAATGAGCAGTTCTTC.

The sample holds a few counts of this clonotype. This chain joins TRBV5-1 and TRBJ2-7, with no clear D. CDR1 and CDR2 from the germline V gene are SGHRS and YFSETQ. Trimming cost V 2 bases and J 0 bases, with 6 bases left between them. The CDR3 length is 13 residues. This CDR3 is CASSFTNSYEQYF. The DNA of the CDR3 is TGCGCCAGCAGCTTCACAAACTCCTACGAGCAGTACTTC.

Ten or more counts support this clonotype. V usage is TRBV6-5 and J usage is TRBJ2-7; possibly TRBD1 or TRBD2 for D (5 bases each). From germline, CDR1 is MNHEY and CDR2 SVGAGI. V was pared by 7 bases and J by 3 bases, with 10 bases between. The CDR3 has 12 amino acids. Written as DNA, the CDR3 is TGTGCCAGCACAGGGACCTACTACGAGCAGTACTTC. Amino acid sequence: CASTGTYYEQYF.

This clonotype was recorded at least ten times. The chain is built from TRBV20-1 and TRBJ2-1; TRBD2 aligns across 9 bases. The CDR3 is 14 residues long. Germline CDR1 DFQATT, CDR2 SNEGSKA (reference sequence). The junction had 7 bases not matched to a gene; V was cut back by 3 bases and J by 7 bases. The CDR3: CSASVGLARNEQFF. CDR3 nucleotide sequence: TGCAGTGCTAGTGTGGGACTAGCCCGGAATGAGCAGTTCTTC.

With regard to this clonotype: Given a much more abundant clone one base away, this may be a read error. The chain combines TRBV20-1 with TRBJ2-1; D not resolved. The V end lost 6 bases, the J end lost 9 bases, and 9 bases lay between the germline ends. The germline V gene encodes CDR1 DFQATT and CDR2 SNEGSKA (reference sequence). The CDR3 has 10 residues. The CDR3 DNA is TGCAGTGCGTGCTGGGGTGAGCAGTTCTTC. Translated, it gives CSACWGEQFF.

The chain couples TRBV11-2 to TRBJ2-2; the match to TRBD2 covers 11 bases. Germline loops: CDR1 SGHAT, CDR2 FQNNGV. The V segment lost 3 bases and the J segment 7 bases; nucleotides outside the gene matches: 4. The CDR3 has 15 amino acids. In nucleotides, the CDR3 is TGTGCCAGCAGCTTTAGCGGGGGGGCCGACGGGGAGCTGTTTTTT. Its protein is CASSFSGGADGELFF. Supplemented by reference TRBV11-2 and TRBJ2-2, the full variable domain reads EAGVAQSPRYKIIEKRQSVAFWCNPISGHATLYWYQQILGQGPKLLIQFQNNGVVDDSQLPKDRFSAERLKGVDSTLKIQPAKLEDSAVYLCASSFSGGADGELFFGEGSRLTVL.

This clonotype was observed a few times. CDR3 amino acids: CASSQTGLYSNQPQHF. Here the CDR3 DNA reads TGTGCCAGCAGCCAAACAGGTCTTTATAGCAATCAGCCCCAGCATTTT. J is TRBJ1-5 and V is TRBV12-3 or TRBV12-4; maybe TRBD1 (5 bases). V was cut by 6 bases and J by 0 bases, with 15 bases left in between. This CDR3 is 16 amino acids long.

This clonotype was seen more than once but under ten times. CDR3 loop: CASSPAGRAIANYGYTF. The DNA of the CDR3 is TGCGCCAGCAGCCCGGCGGGCAGGGCCATTGCTAACTATGGCTACACCTTC. The chain uses TRBV5-1 and TRBJ1-2, with TRBD1 as a possible D gene (5 bases). Germline assignment: CDR1 SGHRS and CDR2 YFSETQ. This CDR3 spans 17 amino acids. V lost 4 bases, J lost 0 bases, and 19 bases lay in between.

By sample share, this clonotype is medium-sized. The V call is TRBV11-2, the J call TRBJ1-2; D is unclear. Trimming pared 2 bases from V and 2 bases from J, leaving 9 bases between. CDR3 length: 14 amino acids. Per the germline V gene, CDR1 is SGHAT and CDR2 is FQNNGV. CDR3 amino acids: CASSLKTQNYGYTF. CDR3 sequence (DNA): TGTGCCAGCAGCTTAAAGACCCAAAACTATGGCTACACCTTC.